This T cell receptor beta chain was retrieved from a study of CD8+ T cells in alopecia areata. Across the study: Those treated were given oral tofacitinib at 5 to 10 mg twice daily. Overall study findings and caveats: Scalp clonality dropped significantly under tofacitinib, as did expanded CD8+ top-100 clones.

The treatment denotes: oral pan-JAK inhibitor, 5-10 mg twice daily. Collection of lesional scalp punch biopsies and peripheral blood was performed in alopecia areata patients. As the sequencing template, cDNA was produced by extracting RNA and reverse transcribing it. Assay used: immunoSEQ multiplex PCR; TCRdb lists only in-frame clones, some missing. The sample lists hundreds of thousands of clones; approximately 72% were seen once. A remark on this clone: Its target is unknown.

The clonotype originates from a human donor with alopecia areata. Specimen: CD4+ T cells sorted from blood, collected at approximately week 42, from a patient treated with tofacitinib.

The DNA for the CDR3 is TGTGCCAGCAGTTCCCCAAGGGGCACGAACACCGGGGAGCTGTTTTTT. This gives the protein CASSSPRGTNTGELFF. The V call is TRBV27, the J call TRBJ2-2; D is possibly TRBD1 (5 bases). Germline V gives CDR1 MNHEY, CDR2 SMNVEV (reference sequence). The CDR3 contains 16 residues. Trimming removed 4 bases at V and 0 bases at J, with 12 bases between.